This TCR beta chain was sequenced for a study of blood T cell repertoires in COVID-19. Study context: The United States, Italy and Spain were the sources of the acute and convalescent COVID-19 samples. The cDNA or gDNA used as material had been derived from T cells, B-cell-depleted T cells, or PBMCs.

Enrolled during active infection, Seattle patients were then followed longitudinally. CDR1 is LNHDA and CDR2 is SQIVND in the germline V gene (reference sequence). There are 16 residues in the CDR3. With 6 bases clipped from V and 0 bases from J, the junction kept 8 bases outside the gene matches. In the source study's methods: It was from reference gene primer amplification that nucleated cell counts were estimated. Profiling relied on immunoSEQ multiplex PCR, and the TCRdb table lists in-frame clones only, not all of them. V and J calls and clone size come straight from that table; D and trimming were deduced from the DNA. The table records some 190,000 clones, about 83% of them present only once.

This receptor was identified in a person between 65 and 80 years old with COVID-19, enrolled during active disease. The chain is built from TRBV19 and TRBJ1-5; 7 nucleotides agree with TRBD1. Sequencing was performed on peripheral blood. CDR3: CASRQGQAYSNQPQHF. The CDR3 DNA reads TGTGCCAGTAGGCAAGGACAGGCATATAGCAATCAGCCCCAGCATTTT. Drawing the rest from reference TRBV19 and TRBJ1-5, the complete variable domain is DGGITQSPKYLFRKEGQNVTLSCEQNLNHDAMYWYRQDPGQGLRLIYYSQIVNDFQKGDIAEGYSVSREKKESFPLTVTSAQKNPTAFYLCASRQGQAYSNQPQHFGDGTRLSIL.